A single sample gave rise to the 24 T cell receptor beta chains below, sequenced in a study of T cells after yellow fever vaccination (dated by TCRdb to the late 2010s). Libraries were constructed by 5' RACE. For sequencing, an Illumina HiSeq 2500 was employed. In-frame beta chains were kept once TCRdb had trimmed the public reads at Q25 with fastp and called clones with MiXCR. When rows share a CDR3 protein, they turn into one entry using the most common DNA and genes. This sample gives a few hundred thousand distinct CDR3 sequences in total; around 17% of them show up just once. The ten largest account for around 15% of the sample. What this sample's treatment or condition label stands for: live attenuated yellow fever vaccine strain. The sequenced sample was PBMCs, obtained roughly 5 days after the first yellow fever vaccination. These receptors all come from a man between 18 and 35 years old who received the YFV17D yellow fever vaccine.

This clonotype was detected only once. The chain has TRBV7-2 and TRBJ1-2, with 7 bases matching TRBD1. CDR3 size: 14 residues. Unmatched junction bases numbered 8, after V lost 6 bases and J lost 4 bases. Germline loops: CDR1 SGHTA, CDR2 FQGNSA. The CDR3 coding sequence is TGTGCCAGCAGTCTGAAAACAGGGGTCTATGGCTACACCTTC. Translation: CASSLKTGVYGYTF.

The chain carries TRBV4-2 and TRBJ2-7; the D gene is possibly TRBD1 (5 bases). Trimming pared 3 bases from V and 2 bases from J, leaving 11 bases between. In germline, CDR1 is LGHNA, CDR2 YNFKEQ. The CDR3 spans 14 residues. CDR3 sequence: CASSQTVLTYEQYF. The DNA for the CDR3 is TGTGCCAGCAGCCAGACAGTTCTTACCTACGAGCAGTACTTC.

The V call is TRBV6-1, the J call TRBJ2-7; D might be TRBD2 (5 bases). This CDR3 is 12 amino acids long. Germline V gives CDR1 MNHNS, CDR2 SASEGT. The V and J ends lost 3 bases and 6 bases respectively, with 9 bases between them. CDR3 residues: CASSEEVREQYF. The DNA of the CDR3 is TGTGCCAGCAGTGAGGAGGTCCGCGAGCAGTACTTC.

This clonotype showed up just a few times. The chain has TRBV3-1 and TRBJ1-1; D perhaps matches TRBD1 (5 bases). The CDR3 length is 15 residues. Deletions cut 1 base from V and 2 bases from J, with 11 bases between. Germline-derived CDR1 and CDR2 are LGHDT and YNNKEL (reference sequence). In DNA, the CDR3 is TGTGCCAGCAGCCAAGTTGGCGGGGGAAACACTGAAGCTTTCTTT. Protein: CASSQVGGGNTEAFF.

The chain uses TRBV15 and TRBJ2-1; 7 positions agree with TRBD2. This CDR3 is 15 amino acids long. From germline, CDR1 is LNHNV and CDR2 YYDKDF (reference sequence). The junction had 10 bases not matched to a gene; V was cut back by 5 bases and J by 6 bases. CDR3 region: CATSGGVGLVNEQFF. CDR3 nucleotides: TGTGCCACCAGCGGGGGGGTAGGACTAGTCAATGAGCAGTTCTTC.

The J gene is TRBJ2-2, the V gene TRBV5-8; 11 nucleotides line up with TRBD1. The germline gives CDR1 SGHTS, CDR2 YDEGEE. The CDR3 sequence is 15 residues long. The V gene end was trimmed by 5 bases and the J gene end by 6 bases; junction bases not matched to a gene: 6. In nucleotides, the CDR3 is TGTGCCAGCAGAGCCGGGACAGGGGGTCCCGGGGAGCTGTTTTTT. As protein: CASRAGTGGPGELFF.

The chain recombines TRBV2 with TRBJ2-1; unclear D gene. Germline CDR1 is SNHLY and CDR2 is FYNNEI. The ends were cut back, 4 bases at V and 6 bases at J, with 4 bases in the middle. The CDR3 has 11 amino acids. The CDR3: CASSVRNEQFF. The DNA of the CDR3 is TGTGCCAGCAGTGTTCGCAATGAGCAGTTCTTC.

The chain links TRBV7-8 to TRBJ2-7, with D perhaps given as TRBD1 or TRBD2 (6 bases each). CDR3 length: 15 amino acids. The V end lost 4 bases, the J end lost 5 bases, and 18 bases lay between the germline ends. Germline lookup yields CDR1 SGHVS and CDR2 FQNEAQ. CDR3 nucleotide sequence: TGTGCCAGCAGCTCACAGGGACTTTCTCTCGACGAGCAGTACTTC. Its protein product is CASSSQGLSLDEQYF.

This clonotype was observed a few times. This rearrangement joins TRBV4-1 to TRBJ2-7; D is ambiguous. The ends were cut back, 1 base at V and 6 bases at J, with 16 bases in the middle. Looked up from germline, CDR1 is MGHRA and CDR2 is YSYEKL. This CDR3 has 15 residues. The CDR3 reads CASSQGVSQLVEQYF. CDR3 nucleotide sequence: TGCGCCAGCAGCCAAGGAGTCTCCCAGCTCGTCGAGCAGTACTTC.

This clonotype was detected once. This rearrangement joins TRBV6-1 to TRBJ2-7; a weak D match, TRBD1 (8 bases). Germline-derived CDR1 and CDR2 are MNHNS and SASEGT. Trimming removed 6 bases from V and 5 bases from J, with 11 bases in between. The CDR3 spans 12 residues. CDR3 amino acids: CASRQGGDEQYF. CDR3 bases: TGTGCCAGCAGACAGGGGGGGGACGAGCAGTACTTC.

This clonotype has only one observation. J is TRBJ1-4 and V is TRBV10-3; TRBD1 aligns across 9 bases. The ends lost 10 bases at V and 5 bases at J; junction bases unmatched: 5. Germline V gene lookup returns CDR1 ENHRY and CDR2 SYGVKD. This CDR3 contains 13 residues. The CDR3 nucleotides are TGTGCCACAGGGACAGGGACAAATGAAAAACTGTTTTTT. It specifies CATGTGTNEKLFF.

The rearrangement joins TRBV5-4 to TRBJ1-1; no clear D gene. The ends were cut back, 4 bases at V and 3 bases at J, with 19 bases in the middle. CDR3 length: 16 amino acids. Germline CDR1 SGHNT, CDR2 YYREEE (reference sequence). CDR3 in DNA: TGTGCCAGCAGCCTAGGAGTGACGGGGAGGGACACTGAAGCTTTCTTT. It yields the protein CASSLGVTGRDTEAFF.

This rearrangement joins TRBV29-1 to TRBJ2-3; a weak D match, TRBD2 (7 bases). The length of the CDR3 is 14 residues. The ends were cut back, 5 bases at V and 5 bases at J, with 17 bases in the middle. Germline assignment: CDR1 SQVTM and CDR2 ANQGSEA. CDR3 sequence (DNA): TGCAGCGTTCGTGCGGGGGCCCGGCGAGATACGCAGTATTTT. Translating it yields CSVRAGARRDTQYF.

Only a few counts were recorded for this clonotype. The gene calls are TRBV6-4 and TRBJ2-2; D unclear. Germline lookup yields CDR1 MRHNA and CDR2 SNTAGT. Trimming removed 4 bases at V and 1 base at J, with 7 bases between. This CDR3 spans 14 amino acids. CDR3 sequence: CASSVGWNTGELFF. CDR3 nucleotide sequence: TGTGCCAGCAGTGTGGGTTGGAACACCGGGGAGCTGTTTTTT.

This clonotype was picked up a small number of times. V usage is TRBV5-4 and J usage is TRBJ2-1; D call uncertain. The CDR3 is made up of 13 amino acids. V lost 2 bases and J lost 8, with 11 bases in between. Germline assignment: CDR1 SGHNT and CDR2 YYREEE (reference sequence). The CDR3 region has the DNA TGTGCCAGCAGCTTATCTGGGTGGCATGAGCAGTTCTTC. Its protein is CASSLSGWHEQFF. Full variable domain (remainder filled in from reference TRBV5-4 and TRBJ2-1): ETGVTQSPTHLIKTRGQQVTLRCSSQSGHNTVSWYQQALGQGPQFIFQYYREEENGRGNFPPRFSGLQFPNYSSELNVNALELDDSALYLCASSLSGWHEQFFGPGTRLTVL.

The count of this clonotype is one. The chain links TRBV5-1 to TRBJ1-1, with D possibly matching TRBD1 (6 bases). Germline V gives CDR1 SGHRS, CDR2 YFSETQ. The germline V and J ends were trimmed by 0 bases and 4 bases, with 13 bases remaining between them. The CDR3 runs 15 residues. The DNA for the CDR3 is TGCGCCAGCAGCTTGGTAGGGCGGGGGGCCACTGAAGCTTTCTTT. It codes for CASSLVGRGATEAFF.

This clonotype came up a few times. The chain joins TRBV25-1 to TRBJ2-7; 10 nucleotides align to TRBD2. CDR3 length: 14 amino acids. Germline trimming cut 3 bases from V and 5 bases from J; bases unmatched to any gene: 4. Germline V lookup: CDR1 MGHDK, CDR2 SYGVNS. The CDR3 DNA follows: TGTGCCAGCAGTGAGGCTAGCGGGGGTCACGAGCAGTACTTC. This sequence encodes CASSEASGGHEQYF.

This clonotype was observed a few times. The genes are TRBV3-1 and TRBJ2-7, with no clear D. Germline values: CDR1 LGHDT, CDR2 YNNKEL (reference sequence). This CDR3 contains 14 residues. V lost 1 base and J lost 1, with 8 bases in between. CDR3 sequence: CASSQGQGSYEQYF. CDR3 in DNA: TGTGCCAGCAGCCAAGGCCAAGGTTCCTACGAGCAGTACTTC.

This chain links TRBV4-1 with TRBJ2-7; possible D gene TRBD1, 6 bases. Germline V gene data show CDR1 as MGHRA and CDR2 as YSYEKL. CDR3 size: 17 residues. V dropped 1 base and J dropped 0 bases, with 16 bases sitting between them. As DNA, the CDR3 is TGCGCCAGCAGCCAAGGGTTGCCTCCGGACAGCTCCTACGAGCAGTACTTC. Translated: CASSQGLPPDSSYEQYF.

A word on this clonotype: At one of its ends the junction is not consistent with the germline gene, which may arise from a read error. The chain couples TRBV5-1 to TRBJ2-1, with 8 bases identical to TRBD2. The V gene's germline CDR1 is SGHRS and CDR2 YFSETQ. CDR3 length: 15 amino acids. In DNA form, the CDR3 reads TGCGCCAGCGGCTTGGCGGGGGGTTCCTACAATGAGCAGTTCTTC. It is translated as CASGLAGGSYNEQFF.

The sample holds many counts of this clonotype. This chain links TRBV29-1 with TRBJ2-7, with unresolved D. The CDR3 loop spans 14 amino acids. Germline V CDR1 and CDR2: SQVTM, ANQGSEA. V was cut by 5 bases and J by 0 bases, with 14 bases left in between. CDR3 DNA: TGCAGCGTTTTCCTAGACTCAAGCTCCTACGAGCAGTACTTC. This encodes CSVFLDSSSYEQYF.

This rearrangement joins TRBV7-2 to TRBJ2-5; the match to TRBD2 covers 8 bases. The CDR3 totals 15 residues. V shed 5 bases, J shed 3 bases, and the junction held 8 bases outside the gene matches. The germline CDR1 and CDR2 sequences are SGHTA and FQGNSA. In DNA, the CDR3 is TGTGCCAGCAGCGTGAGTGGAGCGGGGGAAGAGACCCAGTACTTC. Its translation is CASSVSGAGEETQYF.

This clonotype showed up many times. The CDR3 spells CASSLTGQGADTQYF. In nucleotides, the CDR3 is TGTGCCAGCAGCTTAACGGGGCAGGGTGCAGATACGCAGTATTTT. The chain links TRBV7-3 to TRBJ2-3; a weak D match, TRBD1 (5 bases). Germline CDR1 is SGHTA and CDR2 is FQGTGA. Trimming stripped 0 bases from V and 4 bases from J, with 11 bases between. This CDR3 is built from 15 residues.

The sample holds a few counts of this clonotype. The genes are TRBV5-5 and TRBJ2-5; a possible D gene is TRBD2 (6 bases). The CDR3 covers 14 residues. V gave up 2 bases and J gave up 3 bases, with 11 bases separating them. Germline V lookup: CDR1 SGHKS, CDR2 YYEKEE (reference sequence). The DNA for the CDR3 is TGTGCCAGCAGCTTAGGAGGGTGGGAAGAGACCCAGTACTTC. As protein: CASSLGGWEETQYF. Based on the CDR3 plus reference TRBV5-5 and TRBJ2-5, the full variable domain is DAGVTQSPTHLIKTRGQQVTLRCSPISGHKSVSWYQQVLGQGPQFIFQYYEKEERGRGNFPDRFSARQFPNYSSELNVNALLLGDSALYLCASSLGGWEETQYFGPGTRLLVL.